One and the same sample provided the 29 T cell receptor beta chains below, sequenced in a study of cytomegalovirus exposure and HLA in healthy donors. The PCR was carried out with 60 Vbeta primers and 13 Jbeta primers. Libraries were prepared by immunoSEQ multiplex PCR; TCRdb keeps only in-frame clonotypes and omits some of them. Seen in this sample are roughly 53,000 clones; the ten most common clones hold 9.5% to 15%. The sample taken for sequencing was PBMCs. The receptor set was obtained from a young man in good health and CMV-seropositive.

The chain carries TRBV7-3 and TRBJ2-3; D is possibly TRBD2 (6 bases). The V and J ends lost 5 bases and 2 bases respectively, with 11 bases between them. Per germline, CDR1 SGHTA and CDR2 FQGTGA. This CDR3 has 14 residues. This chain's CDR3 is CASSLGGVTDTQYF. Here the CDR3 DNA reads TGTGCCAGCAGCCTTGGAGGGGTCACAGATACGCAGTATTTT.

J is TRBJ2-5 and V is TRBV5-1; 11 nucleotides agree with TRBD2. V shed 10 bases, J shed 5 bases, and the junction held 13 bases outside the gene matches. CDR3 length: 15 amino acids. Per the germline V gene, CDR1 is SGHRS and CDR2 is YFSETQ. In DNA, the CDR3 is TGCGCCTGTACACCGGGACTAGCGGAGGTCGAGACCCAGTACTTC. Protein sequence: CACTPGLAEVETQYF.

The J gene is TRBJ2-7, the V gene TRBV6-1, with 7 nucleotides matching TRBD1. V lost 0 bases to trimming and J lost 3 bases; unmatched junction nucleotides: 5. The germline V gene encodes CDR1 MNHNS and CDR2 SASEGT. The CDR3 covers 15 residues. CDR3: CASSEALRQGYEQYF. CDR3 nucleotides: TGTGCCAGCAGTGAAGCGCTTCGACAGGGCTACGAGCAGTACTTC.

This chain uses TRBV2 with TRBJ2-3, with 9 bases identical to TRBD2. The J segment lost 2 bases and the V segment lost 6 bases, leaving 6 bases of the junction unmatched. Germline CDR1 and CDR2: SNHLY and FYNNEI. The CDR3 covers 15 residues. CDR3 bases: TGTGCCAGCAGGTACACTAGCGGGCTCACAGATACGCAGTATTTT. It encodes CASRYTSGLTDTQYF.

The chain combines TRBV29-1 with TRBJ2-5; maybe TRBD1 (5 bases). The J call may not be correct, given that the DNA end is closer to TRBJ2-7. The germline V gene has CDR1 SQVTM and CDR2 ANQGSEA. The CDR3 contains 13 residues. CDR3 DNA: TGCAGCGTTGGGGGCGTAGGATTCCGCGAGCAGTACTTC. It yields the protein CSVGGVGFREQYF.

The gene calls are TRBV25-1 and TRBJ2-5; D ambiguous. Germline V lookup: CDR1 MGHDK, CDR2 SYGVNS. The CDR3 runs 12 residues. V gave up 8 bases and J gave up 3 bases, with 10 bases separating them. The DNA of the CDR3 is TGTGCCAGCGCCCCCCGGGAAGAGACCCAGTACTTC. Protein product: CASAPREETQYF.

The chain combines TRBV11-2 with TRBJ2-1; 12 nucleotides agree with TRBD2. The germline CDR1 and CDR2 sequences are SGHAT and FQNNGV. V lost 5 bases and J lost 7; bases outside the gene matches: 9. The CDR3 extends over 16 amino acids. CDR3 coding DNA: TGTGCCAGCAGCCCCCGACTAGCGGGAGTTGTAAATGAGCAGTTCTTC. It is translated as CASSPRLAGVVNEQFF.

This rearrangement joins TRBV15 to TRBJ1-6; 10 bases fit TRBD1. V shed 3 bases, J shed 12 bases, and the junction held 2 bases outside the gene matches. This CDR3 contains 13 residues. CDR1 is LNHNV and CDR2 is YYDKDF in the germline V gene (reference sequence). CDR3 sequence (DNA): TGTGCCACCAGCAGCGACAGGGGGCGACCCCTCCACTTT. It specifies CATSSDRGRPLHF. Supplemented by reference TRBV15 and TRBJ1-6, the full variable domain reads DAMVIQNPRYQVTQFGKPVTLSCSQTLNHNVMYWYQQKSSQAPKLLFHYYDKDFNNEADTPDNFQSRRPNTSFCFLDIRSPGLGDTAMYLCATSSDRGRPLHFGNGTRLTVT.

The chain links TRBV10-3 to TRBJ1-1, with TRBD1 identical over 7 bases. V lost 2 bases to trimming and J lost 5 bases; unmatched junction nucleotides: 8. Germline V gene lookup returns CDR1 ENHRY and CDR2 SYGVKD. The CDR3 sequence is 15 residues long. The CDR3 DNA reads TGTGCCATCAGTGAGCCGAAGGGGGCTGTTACTGAAGCTTTCTTT. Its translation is CAISEPKGAVTEAFF.

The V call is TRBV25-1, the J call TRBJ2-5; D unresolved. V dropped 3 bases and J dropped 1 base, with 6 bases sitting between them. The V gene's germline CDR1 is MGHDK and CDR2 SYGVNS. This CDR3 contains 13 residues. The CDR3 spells CASSDGFQETQYF. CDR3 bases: TGTGCCAGCAGTGACGGGTTCCAAGAGACCCAGTACTTC.

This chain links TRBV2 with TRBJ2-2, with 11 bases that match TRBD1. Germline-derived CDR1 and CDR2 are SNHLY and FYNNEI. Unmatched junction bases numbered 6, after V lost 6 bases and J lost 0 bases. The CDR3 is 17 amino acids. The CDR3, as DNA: TGTGCCAGCAGGGACAGGGGGCTGTTCGCGAACACCGGGGAGCTGTTTTTT. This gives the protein CASRDRGLFANTGELFF.

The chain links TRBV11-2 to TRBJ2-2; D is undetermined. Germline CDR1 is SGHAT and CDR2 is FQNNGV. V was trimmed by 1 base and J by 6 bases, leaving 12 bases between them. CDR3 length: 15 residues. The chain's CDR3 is CASSLAFSQAGELFF. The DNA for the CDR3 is TGTGCCAGCAGCTTAGCATTTTCCCAGGCCGGGGAGCTGTTTTTT.

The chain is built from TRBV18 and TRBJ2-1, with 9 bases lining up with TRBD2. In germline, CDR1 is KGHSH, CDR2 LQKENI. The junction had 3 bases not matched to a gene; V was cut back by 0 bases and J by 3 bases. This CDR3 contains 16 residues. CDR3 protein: CASSPPASGNYNEQFF. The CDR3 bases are TGTGCCAGCTCACCACCGGCTAGCGGGAACTACAATGAGCAGTTCTTC.

This CDR3 is CASSEGGGTNTQYF. The CDR3 DNA follows: TGTGCCAGCAGTGAGGGAGGGGGTACTAATACGCAGTATTTT. The chain combines TRBV6-1 with TRBJ2-3, with a possible D match to TRBD2 (7 bases). Trimming cost V 3 bases and J 7 bases, with 14 bases left between them. Germline lookup yields CDR1 MNHNS and CDR2 SASEGT. CDR3 length: 14 residues.

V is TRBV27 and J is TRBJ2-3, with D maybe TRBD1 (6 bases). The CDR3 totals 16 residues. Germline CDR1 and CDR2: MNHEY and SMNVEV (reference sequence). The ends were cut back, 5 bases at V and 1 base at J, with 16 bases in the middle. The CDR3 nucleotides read TGTGCCAGCAGTCCGTCCAGGGGTCTCCGCACAGATACGCAGTATTTT. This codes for CASSPSRGLRTDTQYF.

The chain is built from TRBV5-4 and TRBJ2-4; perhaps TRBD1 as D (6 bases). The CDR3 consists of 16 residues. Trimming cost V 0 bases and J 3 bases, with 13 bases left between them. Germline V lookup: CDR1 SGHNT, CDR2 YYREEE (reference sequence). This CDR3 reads CASSLGGTGFKNIQYF. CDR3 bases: TGTGCCAGCAGCTTGGGGGGAACAGGGTTCAAAAACATTCAGTACTTC.

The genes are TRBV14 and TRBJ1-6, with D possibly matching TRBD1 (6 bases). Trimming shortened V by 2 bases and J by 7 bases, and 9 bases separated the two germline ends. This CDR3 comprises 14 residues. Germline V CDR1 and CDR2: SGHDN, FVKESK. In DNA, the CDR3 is TGTGCCAGCAGCCAAATGGGACAAAATTCACCCCTCCACTTT. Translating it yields CASSQMGQNSPLHF.

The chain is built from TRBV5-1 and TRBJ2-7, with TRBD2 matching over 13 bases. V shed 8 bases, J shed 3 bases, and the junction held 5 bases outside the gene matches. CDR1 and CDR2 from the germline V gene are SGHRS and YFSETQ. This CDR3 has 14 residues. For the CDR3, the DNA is TGCGCCAGTACCGGGACTAGCGGGGTCTACGAGCAGTACTTC. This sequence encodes CASTGTSGVYEQYF. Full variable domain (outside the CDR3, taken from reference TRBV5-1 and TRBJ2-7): KAGVTQTPRYLIKTRGQQVTLSCSPISGHRSVSWYQQTPGQGLQFLFEYFSETQRNKGNFPGRFSGRQFSNSRSEMNVSTLELGDSALYLCASTGTSGVYEQYFGPGTRLTVT.

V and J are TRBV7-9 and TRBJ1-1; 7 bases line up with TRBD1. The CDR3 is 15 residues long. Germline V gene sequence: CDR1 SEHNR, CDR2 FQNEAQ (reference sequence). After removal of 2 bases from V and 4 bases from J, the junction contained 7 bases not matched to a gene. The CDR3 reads CASSLSRDSSTEAFF. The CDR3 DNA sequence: TGTGCCAGCAGCTTATCGAGGGACAGCTCCACTGAAGCTTTCTTT.

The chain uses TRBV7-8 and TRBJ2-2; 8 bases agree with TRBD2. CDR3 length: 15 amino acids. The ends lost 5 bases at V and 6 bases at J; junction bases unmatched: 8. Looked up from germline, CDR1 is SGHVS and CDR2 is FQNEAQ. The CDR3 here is CASSPGTRGSGELFF. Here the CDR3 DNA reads TGTGCCAGCAGCCCCGGGACTAGAGGATCCGGGGAGCTGTTTTTT.

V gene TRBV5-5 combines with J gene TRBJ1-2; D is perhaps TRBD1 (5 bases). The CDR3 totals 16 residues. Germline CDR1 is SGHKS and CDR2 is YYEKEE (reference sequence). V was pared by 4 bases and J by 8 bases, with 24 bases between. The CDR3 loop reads CASSPGGSTQRGGYTF. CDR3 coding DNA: TGTGCCAGCAGCCCGGGAGGGAGTACGCAACGGGGGGGCTACACCTTC.

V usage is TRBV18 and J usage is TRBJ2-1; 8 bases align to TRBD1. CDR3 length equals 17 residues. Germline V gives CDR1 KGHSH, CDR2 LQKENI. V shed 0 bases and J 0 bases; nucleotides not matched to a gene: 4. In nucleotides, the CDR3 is TGTGCCAGCTCACCACCTTGGACAGGGAGCTCCTACAATGAGCAGTTCTTC. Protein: CASSPPWTGSSYNEQFF.

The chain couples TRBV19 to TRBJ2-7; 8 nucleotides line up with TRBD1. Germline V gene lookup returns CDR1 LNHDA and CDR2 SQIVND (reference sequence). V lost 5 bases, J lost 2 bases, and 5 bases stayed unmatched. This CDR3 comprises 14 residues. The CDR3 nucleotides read TGTGCCAGTAGTCCGGGACAGGCAGCCTACGAGCAGTACTTC. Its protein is CASSPGQAAYEQYF.

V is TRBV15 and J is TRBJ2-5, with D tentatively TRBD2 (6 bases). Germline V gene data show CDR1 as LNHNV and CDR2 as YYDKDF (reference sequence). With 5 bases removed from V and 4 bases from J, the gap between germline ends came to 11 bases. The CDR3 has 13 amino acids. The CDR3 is CATSGLLGETQYF. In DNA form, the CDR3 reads TGTGCCACCAGCGGACTACTTGGAGAGACCCAGTACTTC.

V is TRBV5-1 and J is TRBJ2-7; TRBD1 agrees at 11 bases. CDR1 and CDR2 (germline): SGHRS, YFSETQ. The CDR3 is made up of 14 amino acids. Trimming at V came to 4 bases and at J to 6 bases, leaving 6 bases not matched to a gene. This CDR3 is CASSQGTGGREQYF. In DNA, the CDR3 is TGCGCCAGCAGCCAAGGGACAGGGGGTCGCGAGCAGTACTTC.

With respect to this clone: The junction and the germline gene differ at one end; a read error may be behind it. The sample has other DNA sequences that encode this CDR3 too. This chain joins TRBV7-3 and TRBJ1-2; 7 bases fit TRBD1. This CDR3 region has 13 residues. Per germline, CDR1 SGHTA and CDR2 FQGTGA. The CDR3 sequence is CASSLGGNYGYTF. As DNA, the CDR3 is TGCGCCAGCAGCTTAGGGGGCAACTATGGCTACACCTTC.

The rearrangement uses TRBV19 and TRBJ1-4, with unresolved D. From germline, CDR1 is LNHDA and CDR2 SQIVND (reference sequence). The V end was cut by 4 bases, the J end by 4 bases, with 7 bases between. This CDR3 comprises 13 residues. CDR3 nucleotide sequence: TGTGCCAGTAGTAACACGTATAATGAAAAACTGTTTTTT. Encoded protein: CASSNTYNEKLFF.

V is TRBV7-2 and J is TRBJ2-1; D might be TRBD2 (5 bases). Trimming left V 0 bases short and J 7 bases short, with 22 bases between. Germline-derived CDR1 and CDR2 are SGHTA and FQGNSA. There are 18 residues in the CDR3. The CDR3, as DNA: TGTGCCAGCAGCTTAGCGAGTCAGTCCCCCAGGTCGGGGAATGAGCAGTTCTTC. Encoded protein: CASSLASQSPRSGNEQFF.

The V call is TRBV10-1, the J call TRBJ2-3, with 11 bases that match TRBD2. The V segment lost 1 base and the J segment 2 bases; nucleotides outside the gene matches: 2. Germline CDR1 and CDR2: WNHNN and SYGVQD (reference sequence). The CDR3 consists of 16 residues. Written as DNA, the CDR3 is TGCGCCAGCAGTGAGTTGACTAGCGGGGACACAGATACGCAGTATTTT. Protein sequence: CASSELTSGDTDTQYF.